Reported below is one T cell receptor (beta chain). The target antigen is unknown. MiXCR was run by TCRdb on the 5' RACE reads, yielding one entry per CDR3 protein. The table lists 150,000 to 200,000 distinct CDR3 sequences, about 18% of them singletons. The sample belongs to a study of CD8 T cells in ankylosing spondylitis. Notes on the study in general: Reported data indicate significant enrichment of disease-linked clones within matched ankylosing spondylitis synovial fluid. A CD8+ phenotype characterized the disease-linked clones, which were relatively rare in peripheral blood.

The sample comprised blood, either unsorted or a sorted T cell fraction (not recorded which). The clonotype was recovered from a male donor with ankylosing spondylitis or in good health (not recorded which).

The CDR3 DNA reads TGTGCCAGCAGTACTCGGACTAGCGGGGCCCACGAGCAGTACTTC. Translation gives CASSTRTSGAHEQYF. J is TRBJ2-7 and V is TRBV12-3 or TRBV12-4; 12 nucleotides line up with TRBD2. The CDR3 totals 15 residues. V lost 5 bases, J lost 5 bases, and 7 bases stayed unmatched.